This T cell receptor (beta chain) was recorded in a study of T-cell memory formation after mild COVID-19. This CDR3 contains 16 residues. Germline V CDR1 and CDR2: ENHRY, SYGVKD. Unmatched junction bases numbered 9, after V lost 0 bases and J lost 5 bases. One entry per CDR3 protein results from TCRdb running MiXCR on the 5' RACE reads. The sample lists 180,000 or so distinct CDR3 sequences, roughly 10% occurring once. Sample: PBMCs or a T cell subset sorted from them (not recorded which). This receptor was taken from a man younger than 35 who had mild COVID-19 (a few samples of this study predate the infection). Cell type and time point are not known. The genes are TRBV10-3 and TRBJ2-5, with TRBD1 matching over 7 bases. CDR3 region: CAISESTGQGWETQYF. CDR3 bases: TGTGCCATCAGTGAGTCGACAGGGCAGGGTTGGGAGACCCAGTACTTC.